This TCR beta chain stems from a study of control samples from healthy donors and cancer patients. The CDR3 covers 16 residues. V shed 2 bases and J 3 bases; nucleotides not matched to a gene: 9. Germline V gene data show CDR1 as MDHEN and CDR2 as SYDVKM. TCRdb keeps only in-frame clones here, not all; method: immunoSEQ multiplex PCR. The sample holds tens of thousands of clones; more than 80% are singletons and the top ten take less than 15%. V gene TRBV28 combines with J gene TRBJ2-7; 8 nucleotides align to TRBD1. Sequenced material: blood. This sequence was found in a man aged 45 to 65 in good health. CDR3 in amino acids: CASSLGQGNLLYEQYF. The CDR3 DNA follows: TGTGCCAGCAGTTTAGGACAGGGAAATCTGCTCTACGAGCAGTACTTC.